These 5 T cell receptor beta chains were all obtained from the same sample, sequenced in a study of T cell responses to AZD1222 COVID-19 vaccine. The table came from immunoSEQ multiplex PCR; TCRdb's copy has only in-frame clones and leaves some out. This table holds tens of thousands of clones, almost 90% found once. Sequences were derived from peripheral blood, sampled on day 0 of AZD1222 vaccination. Receptors originate from an adult in good health.

In this sample, this clone turned up a few times. The chain links TRBV30 to TRBJ2-2; no clear D gene. CDR1 is GTSNPN, CDR2 SVGIG, per germline (reference sequence). The CDR3 consists of 12 residues. Trimming took off 6 bases at V and 1 base at J, with 6 bases between the two ends. DNA for the CDR3: TGTGCCTGTTCCCGGAACACCGGGGAGCTGTTTTTT. Encoded protein: CACSRNTGELFF.

CDR3 DNA sequence: TGTGCCAGCAGCCCGGGGGCTTACGAGCAGTACTTC. Its translation: CASSPGAYEQYF. The V call is TRBV21-1, the J call TRBJ2-7. TRBV21-1 is given as a pseudogene. CDR3 length equals 12 residues.

The V gene is TRBV7-6, the J gene TRBJ1-2; D ambiguous. The CDR3 spans 16 residues. Trimming took 7 bases from V and 2 from J, leaving 20 bases between them. CDR1 and CDR2 from the germline V gene are SGHVS and FNYEAQ. The CDR3 DNA sequence: TGTGCCAGCACTCCTCACGGGGAGGGCGTAAACTATGGCTACACCTTC. It encodes CASTPHGEGVNYGYTF. Full variable domain (missing parts from reference TRBV7-6 and TRBJ1-2): GAGVSQSPRYKVTKRGQDVALRCDPISGHVSLYWYRQALGQGPEFLTYFNYEAQQDKSGLPNDRFSAERPEGSISTLTIQRTEQRDSAMYRCASTPHGEGVNYGYTFGSGTRLTVV.

The rearrangement joins TRBV28 to TRBJ2-7; TRBD1 agrees at 8 bases. V shed 5 bases and J 0 bases; nucleotides not matched to a gene: 3. The CDR3 contains 14 residues. CDR1 MDHEN and CDR2 SYDVKM come from the germline V gene. The CDR3 loop reads CASSPGTGSYEQYF. In DNA, the CDR3 is TGTGCCAGCAGTCCCGGGACAGGCTCCTACGAGCAGTACTTC.

The V call is TRBV28, the J call TRBJ1-2, with D uncertain. Trimming cost V 6 bases and J 8 bases, with 13 bases left between them. CDR1 is MDHEN, CDR2 SYDVKM, per germline. The CDR3 contains 12 residues. The DNA of the CDR3 is TGTGCCAGCAGCGTCCCGGGAACGGGCTACACCTTC. Protein: CASSVPGTGYTF.